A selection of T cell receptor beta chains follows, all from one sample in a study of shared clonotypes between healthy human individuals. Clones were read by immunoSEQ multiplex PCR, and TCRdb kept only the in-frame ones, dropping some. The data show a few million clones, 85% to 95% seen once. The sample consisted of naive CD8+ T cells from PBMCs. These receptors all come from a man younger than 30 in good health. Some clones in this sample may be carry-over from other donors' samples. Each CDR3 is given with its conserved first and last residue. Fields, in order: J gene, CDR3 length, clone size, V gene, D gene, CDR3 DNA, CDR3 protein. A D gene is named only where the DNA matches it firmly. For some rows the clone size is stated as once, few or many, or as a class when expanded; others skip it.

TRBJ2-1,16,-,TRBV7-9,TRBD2,TGTGCCAGCAGCCCCGGGACTAGCGGGATTTTGGATGAGCAGTTCTTC,CASSPGTSGILDEQFF
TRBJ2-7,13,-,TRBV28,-,TGTGCCAGCAGTTTGGGGCAGAACTACGAGCAGTACTTC,CASSLGQNYEQYF
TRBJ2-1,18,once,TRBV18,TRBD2,TGTGCCAGCTCACCACCGGGCCTAGCGGACTTCTCCTACAATGAGCAGTTCTTC,CASSPPGLADFSYNEQFF
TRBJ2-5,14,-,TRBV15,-,TGTGCCACCAGCAGAGATCGTCGGCCAGAGACCCAGTACTTC,CATSRDRRPETQYF
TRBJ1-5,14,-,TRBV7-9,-,TGTGCCAGCAGCCAAGGGGGGACTTTTCAGCCCCAGCATTTT,CASSQGGTFQPQHF
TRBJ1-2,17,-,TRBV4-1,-,TGCGCCAGCAGCCAAGATGACTGGTCTGCTGGAATGCTTGGCTACACCTTC,CASSQDDWSAGMLGYTF
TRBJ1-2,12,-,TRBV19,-,TGTGCCGTGGTTCAGGTTAACTATGGCTACACCTTC,CAVVQVNYGYTF
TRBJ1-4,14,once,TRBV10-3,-,TGTGCCATCAGTGATTGGGGGGTTGGGGAAAAACTGTTTTTT,CAISDWGVGEKLFF
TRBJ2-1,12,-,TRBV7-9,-,TGTGCCAGCATCGAAATAACCAATGAGCAGTTCTTC,CASIEITNEQFF
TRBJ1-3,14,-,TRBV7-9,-,TGTGCCAGCAGCTCGGACATCTCTGGAAACACCATATATTTT,CASSSDISGNTIYF
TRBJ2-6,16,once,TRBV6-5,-,TGTGCCAGCAGTTACTGGCAGCCCTCTGGGGCCAACGTCCTGACTTTC,CASSYWQPSGANVLTF
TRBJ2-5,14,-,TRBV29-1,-,TGCAGCGTTGATCTAGGGCGCTACCAAGAGACCCAGTACTTC,CSVDLGRYQETQYF
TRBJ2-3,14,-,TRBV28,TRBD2,TGTGCCAGCAACCCGGGACTAGCGGGAGATACGCAGTATTTT,CASNPGLAGDTQYF
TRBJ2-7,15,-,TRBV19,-,TGTGCCAGTAGTATATTCCCAGGGGTGGTCTACGAGCAGTACTTC,CASSIFPGVVYEQYF
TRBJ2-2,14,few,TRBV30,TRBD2,TGTGCCTGGAGTGCGAGGGAGGGCACCGGGGAGCTGTTTTTT,CAWSAREGTGELFF
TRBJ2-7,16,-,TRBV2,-,TGTGCCAGCAGTGCTTCTCGACAGGCCCCCTCCTACGAGCAGTACTTC,CASSASRQAPSYEQYF
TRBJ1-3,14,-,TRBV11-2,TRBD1,TGTGCCAGCAGCCGGACAGGCTCTGGAAACACCATATATTTT,CASSRTGSGNTIYF
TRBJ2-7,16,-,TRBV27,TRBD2,TGTGCCAGCAGTTTAACCCTAGCGGCGACTGCCTACGAGCAGTACTTC,CASSLTLAATAYEQYF
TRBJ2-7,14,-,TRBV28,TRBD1,TGTGCCACGCCCGGACAGGGGAGCCTTTACGAGCAGTACTTC,CATPGQGSLYEQYF
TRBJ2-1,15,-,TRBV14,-,TGTGCCAGCAGCCAAGGACTGTTTGCCTACAATGAGCAGTTCTTC,CASSQGLFAYNEQFF
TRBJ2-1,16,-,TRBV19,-,TGTGCCAGTAGTATAATCAGGTGGGGTTCCTACAATGAGCAGTTCTTC,CASSIIRWGSYNEQFF
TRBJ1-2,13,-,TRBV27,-,TGTGCCAGCAGTATTAACCCGAACTATGGCTACACCTTC,CASSINPNYGYTF
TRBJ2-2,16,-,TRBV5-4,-,TGTGCCAGCTCAAATAGCCCCGTGCCGAACACCGGGGAGCTGTTTTTT,CASSNSPVPNTGELFF
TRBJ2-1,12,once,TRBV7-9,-,TGTGCCAGCAGTGTAGCCCAGAGAGAGCAGTTCTTC,CASSVAQREQFF
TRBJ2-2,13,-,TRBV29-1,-,TGCAGCGCTCTACAGGGCAACACCGGGGAGCTGTTTTTT,CSALQGNTGELFF
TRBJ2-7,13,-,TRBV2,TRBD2,TGTGCCGGAACAAGGGCGGGAGCCTACGAGCAGTACTTC,CAGTRAGAYEQYF
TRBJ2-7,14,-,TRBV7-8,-,TGTGCCAGCAGCCTCCTTCCGTCGGGGCGCGAGCAGTACTTC,CASSLLPSGREQYF
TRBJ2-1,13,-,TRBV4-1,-,TGCGCCAGCAGCCGGGACCTAAACAATGAGCAGTTCTTC,CASSRDLNNEQFF
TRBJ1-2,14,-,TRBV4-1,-,TGCGCCAGCAGCCAAGTGACAGCTCGGCGGGGCTACACCTTC,CASSQVTARRGYTF
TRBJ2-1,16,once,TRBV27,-,TGTGCCAGCAGTTTGGGCGTCCCATCGCGATACAATGAGCAGTTCTTC,CASSLGVPSRYNEQFF
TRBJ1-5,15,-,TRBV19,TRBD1,TGTGCCAGTAGCCGGACAGGGGTGATCAATCAGCCCCAGCATTTT,CASSRTGVINQPQHF
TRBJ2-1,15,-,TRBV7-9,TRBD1,TGTGCCAGCAGCACCGGACAGGGGGCCCACAATGAGCAGTTCTTC,CASSTGQGAHNEQFF
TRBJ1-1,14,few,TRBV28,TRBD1,TGTGCCAGCAGCCGACGACAGGGGGACACTGAAGCTTTCTTT,CASSRRQGDTEAFF
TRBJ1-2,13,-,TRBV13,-,TGTGCCAGCAGGGGACTCGAAATAGGTGGCTACACCTTC,CASRGLEIGGYTF
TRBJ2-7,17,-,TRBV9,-,TGTGCCAGCAGCGCCGGAACACCCTACAGGGGACTGGGCGAGCAGTACTTC,CASSAGTPYRGLGEQYF
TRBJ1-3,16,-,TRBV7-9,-,TGTGCCAGCAGCCCTCGGGACGGGAGCTCTGGAAACACCATATATTTT,CASSPRDGSSGNTIYF
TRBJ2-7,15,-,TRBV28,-,TGTGCCAGCAGTTCCAGGGACACCCGAGGGTACGAGCAGTACTTC,CASSSRDTRGYEQYF
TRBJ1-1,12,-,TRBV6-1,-,TGTGCCAGCACAGGGCGGTACACTGAAGCTTTCTTT,CASTGRYTEAFF
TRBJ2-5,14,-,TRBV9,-,TGTGCCAGCAGCGTAGGGCCAGTGCAAGAGACCCAGTACTTC,CASSVGPVQETQYF
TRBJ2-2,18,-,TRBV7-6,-,TGTGCCAGCAGCTTAACCCGGGGCTCACGCTGGGGGACCGGGGAGCTGTTTTTT,CASSLTRGSRWGTGELFF
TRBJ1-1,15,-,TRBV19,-,TGTGCCAGTAGTATAAATCGACAGTCATCGAGTGAAGCTTTCTTT,CASSINRQSSSEAFF
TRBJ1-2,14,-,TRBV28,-,TGTGCCAGCAGTCCCTGGGGGCCTAACTATGGCTACACCTTC,CASSPWGPNYGYTF
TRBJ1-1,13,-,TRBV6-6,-,TGTGCCAGCACTCTACTGAGGGTAGCTGAAGCTTTCTTT,CASTLLRVAEAFF
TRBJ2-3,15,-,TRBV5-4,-,TGTGCCAGCAGCTCCGGGACAAGTGAAGGGGATACGCAGTATTTT,CASSSGTSEGDTQYF
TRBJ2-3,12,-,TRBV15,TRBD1,TGTGCCACCAGCAGCCACGGGACAGCTCCGTATTTT,CATSSHGTAPYF
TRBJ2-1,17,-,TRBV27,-,TGTGCCAGCAGCCAGGACAGGGAGGTCAAGCGGGGCAATGAGCAGTTCTTC,CASSQDREVKRGNEQFF
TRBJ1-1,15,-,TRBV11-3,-,TGTGCCAGCAGCTTAGGGGTTGGAGGGAGCGCTGAAGCTTTCTTT,CASSLGVGGSAEAFF
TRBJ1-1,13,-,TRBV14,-,TGTGCCAGCAGCCAAGCCGCTTACAGTGAAGCTTTCTTT,CASSQAAYSEAFF
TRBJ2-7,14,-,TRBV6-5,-,TGTGCCAGCAGTTACTTTCGACAAGCCGTAGAGCAGTACTTC,CASSYFRQAVEQYF
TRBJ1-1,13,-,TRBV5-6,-,TGTGCCAGCAGCTTGGTTGGTAACCGGGAAGCTTTCTTT,CASSLVGNREAFF
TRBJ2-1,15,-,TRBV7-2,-,TGTGCCAGCAGCTTAGAAGTCTCCAGCCTCAATGAGCAGTTCTTC,CASSLEVSSLNEQFF
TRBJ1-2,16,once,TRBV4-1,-,TGCGCCAGCAGCCAAGAGATAGTGTCGGCCGGGACCGGCTACACCTTC,CASSQEIVSAGTGYTF
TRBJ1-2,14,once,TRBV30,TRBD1,TGTGCCTGGAGTCTACAGGGGATTCCGTATGGCTACACCTTC,CAWSLQGIPYGYTF